These 21 T cell receptor beta chains share one sample of origin, sequenced in a study of PD-1 blockade in classical Hodgkin lymphoma. Here immunoSEQ multiplex PCR was the method, and the copy in TCRdb shows in-frame clones only, minus some. The sample consists of around 8,000 clones, around 84% of them appearing once. Each patient's relapse followed autologous stem cell transplantation, and brentuximab vedotin exposure varied. The sequences come from peripheral blood mononuclear cells (PBMCs), collected at baseline. All receptors derive from a human donor with classical Hodgkin lymphoma.

The rearrangement links TRBV19 to TRBJ2-3; TRBD1 is a possible D gene (5 bases). V lost 2 bases to trimming and J lost 5 bases, with 14 bases between them. The length of the CDR3 is 15 residues. Germline V lookup: CDR1 LNHDA, CDR2 SQIVND (reference sequence). CDR3 loop: CASSIRGQRLDTQYF. The CDR3 DNA follows: TGTGCCAGTAGTATAAGGGGTCAGAGGCTAGATACGCAGTATTTT.

The rearrangement uses TRBV29-1 and TRBJ1-1; 9 nucleotides line up with TRBD1. This CDR3 comprises 14 residues. Germline V gives CDR1 SQVTM, CDR2 ANQGSEA. V gave up 7 bases and J gave up 2 bases; unmatched junction bases: 8. Here the CDR3 reads CSACGDRVNTEAFF. CDR3 sequence (DNA): TGCAGCGCGTGCGGGGACAGGGTTAACACTGAAGCTTTCTTT.

V gene TRBV25-1 combines with J gene TRBJ2-7; 11 nucleotides match TRBD2. The V gene's germline CDR1 is MGHDK and CDR2 SYGVNS. The junction had 4 bases not matched to a gene; V was cut back by 2 bases and J by 4 bases. This CDR3 region has 15 residues. CDR3 nucleotide sequence: TGTGCCAGCAGTGAAGGGCTAGCGGGAGGTTACGAGCAGTACTTC. Amino acids: CASSEGLAGGYEQYF.

This clone was seen a single time. The genes are TRBV7-8 and TRBJ2-7; 10 bases agree with TRBD2. V was clipped by 3 bases and J by 0 bases; unmatched bases: 14. CDR1 and CDR2 (germline): SGHVS, FQNEAQ. This CDR3 spans 19 amino acids. This CDR3 is CASSLPPVPPSGSSYEQYF. The CDR3 DNA reads TGTGCCAGCAGCTTGCCCCCGGTCCCCCCTAGCGGGAGCTCCTACGAGCAGTACTTC.

The genes are TRBV7-9 and TRBJ2-7; D is ambiguous. The germline gives CDR1 SEHNR, CDR2 FQNEAQ (reference sequence). V was trimmed by 4 bases and J by 4 bases, leaving 5 bases between them. The CDR3 consists of 11 residues. The CDR3 spells CASSSEYEQYF. For the CDR3, the DNA is TGTGCCAGCAGCTCAGAATACGAGCAGTACTTC.

The V call is TRBV30, the J call TRBJ1-1; D perhaps matches TRBD1 (6 bases). V lost 8 bases to trimming and J lost 3 bases, with 16 bases between them. Germline assignment: CDR1 GTSNPN and CDR2 SVGIG (reference sequence). CDR3 size: 13 residues. In DNA form, the CDR3 reads TGTGCCAATGGACAGACTATATACACTGAAGCTTTCTTT. Its translation: CANGQTIYTEAFF. The full variable domain, its missing parts supplied by reference TRBV30 and TRBJ1-1, is SQTIHQWPATLVQPVGSPLSLECTVEGTSNPNLYWYRQAAGRGLQLLFYSVGIGQISSEVPQNLSASRPQDRQFILSSKKLLLSDSGFYLCANGQTIYTEAFFGQGTRLTVV.

DNA for the CDR3: TGTGCCAGCAGCCCGGACTACTCCTACGAGCAGTACTTC. Translating it yields CASSPDYSYEQYF. The rearrangement links TRBV5-6 to TRBJ2-7, with D perhaps matching TRBD2 (6 bases). This CDR3 contains 13 residues. V dropped 4 bases and J dropped 0 bases, with 8 bases sitting between them. Germline V gene data show CDR1 as SGHDT and CDR2 as YYEEEE.

CDR3 in DNA: TGTGCCAGCAGTTTATCTGAATCCGTCACACCGAACACCGGGGAGCTGTTTTTT. As protein: CASSLSESVTPNTGELFF. The chain recombines TRBV27 with TRBJ2-2, with D uncertain. Germline assignment: CDR1 MNHEY and CDR2 SMNVEV (reference sequence). V was clipped by 0 bases and J by 0 bases, with 14 bases between them. The CDR3 is made up of 18 amino acids.

In this sample, this clone turned up a few times. The rearrangement uses TRBV9 and TRBJ2-1; unclear D gene. The V end was cut by 4 bases, the J end by 6 bases, with 8 bases between. Germline lookup yields CDR1 SGDLS and CDR2 YYNGEE. CDR3 size: 12 residues. Here the CDR3 reads CASSPGINEQFF. CDR3 in DNA: TGTGCCAGCAGCCCGGGCATCAATGAGCAGTTCTTC.

The rearrangement joins TRBV30 to TRBJ1-1, with D uncertain. V was shortened by 5 bases and J by 10 bases, with 8 bases between the two germline ends. Germline V gene lookup returns CDR1 GTSNPN and CDR2 SVGIG (reference sequence). This CDR3 comprises 9 residues. The CDR3, as DNA: TGTGCCTGGGAGGCCGGAGCTTTCTTT. As protein: CAWEAGAFF.

This sequence joins TRBV4-1 and TRBJ1-6; the match to TRBD1 covers 8 bases. This CDR3 has 14 amino acids. The V segment lost 4 bases and the J segment 6 bases; nucleotides outside the gene matches: 2. CDR1 MGHRA and CDR2 YSYEKL come from the germline V gene. CDR3 region: CASSPGQVNSPLHF. CDR3 DNA sequence: TGCGCCAGCAGCCCGGGACAGGTTAATTCACCCCTCCACTTT.

The rearrangement uses TRBV4-3 and TRBJ2-7, with TRBD1 matching 8 bases. Unmatched junction bases numbered 8, after V lost 4 bases and J lost 3 bases. This CDR3 is built from 15 residues. Germline CDR1 is LGHNA and CDR2 is YSLEER. For the CDR3, the DNA is TGCGCCAGCAGCCCTGAGTCAGGGGGCTTCTACGAGCAGTACTTC. Translating it yields CASSPESGGFYEQYF.

This clone was counted between two and nine times. The chain couples TRBV27 to TRBJ2-7, with 8 positions matching TRBD2. With 6 bases clipped from V and 2 bases from J, the junction kept 9 bases outside the gene matches. Germline V gene sequence: CDR1 MNHEY, CDR2 SMNVEV (reference sequence). The CDR3 contains 15 residues. In DNA, the CDR3 is TGTGCCAGCAGCGTCCGGGCTAGCGGGCCCTACGAGCAGTACTTC. Residues: CASSVRASGPYEQYF.

The chain couples TRBV19 to TRBJ2-5; maybe TRBD2 (6 bases). Germline CDR1 reads LNHDA; CDR2 reads SQIVND (reference sequence). This CDR3 is 14 amino acids long. Between the trimmed V and J ends, which lost 6 bases and 1 base, there was a span of 12 bases. The CDR3 nucleotides read TGTGCCAGTAGCTATAGCGGTATCCAAGAGACCCAGTACTTC. Protein: CASSYSGIQETQYF.

The chain has TRBV27 and TRBJ1-5; D possibly corresponds to TRBD1 (5 bases). The V and J ends lost 5 bases and 0 bases respectively, with 17 bases between them. This CDR3 has 17 residues. In germline, CDR1 is MNHEY, CDR2 SMNVEV (reference sequence). The CDR3 DNA is TGTGCCAGCAGTATGACGGTCGACAGTTATAGCAATCAGCCCCAGCATTTT. Protein: CASSMTVDSYSNQPQHF.

The genes are TRBV30 and TRBJ1-1; 12 bases fit TRBD1. Germline CDR1 is GTSNPN and CDR2 is SVGIG (reference sequence). CDR3 length equals 15 residues. CDR3 in DNA: TGTGCTGGGACAGGGGGCGCGGCTCGAGCAGCTGAAGCTTTCTTT. It is translated as CAGTGGAARAAEAFF. The full variable domain, in which reference TRBV30 and TRBJ1-1 provide the parts outside the CDR3, is SQTIHQWPATLVQPVGSPLSLECTVEGTSNPNLYWYRQAAGRGLQLLFYSVGIGQISSEVPQNLSASRPQDRQFILSSKKLLLSDSGFYLCAGTGGAARAAEAFFGQGTRLTVV.

This rearrangement joins TRBV4-3 to TRBJ1-2, with D possibly matching TRBD1 (5 bases). Germline V gene sequence: CDR1 LGHNA, CDR2 YSLEER. The CDR3 has 14 amino acids. Trimming cost V 1 base and J 7 bases, with 13 bases left between them. The CDR3 loop is CASSQGLSGPGYTF. The CDR3 region has the DNA TGCGCCAGCAGCCAAGGGCTATCAGGGCCTGGCTACACCTTC.

This clone was detected once. This chain connects TRBV27 to TRBJ2-1, with TRBD1 matching 9 bases. V was pared by 6 bases and J by 6 bases, with 9 bases of the junction left unmatched. CDR3 length equals 15 residues. Germline values: CDR1 MNHEY, CDR2 SMNVEV (reference sequence). The CDR3 loop is CASSRPGQGINEQFF. The CDR3 DNA reads TGTGCCAGCAGCAGACCGGGACAGGGTATCAATGAGCAGTTCTTC.

V usage is TRBV5-4 and J usage is TRBJ2-7; D gene unclear. V was clipped by 0 bases and J by 1 base, with 5 bases between them. The CDR3 runs 13 residues. CDR1 and CDR2 from the germline V gene are SGHNT and YYREEE (reference sequence). CDR3 in DNA: TGTGCCAGCAGCTTGGGCATATCCTACGAGCAGTACTTC. Its translation is CASSLGISYEQYF.

The chain combines TRBV5-4 with TRBJ2-7, with a possible D match to TRBD1 (5 bases). The V gene's germline CDR1 is SGHNT and CDR2 YYREEE (reference sequence). The ends were cut back, 0 bases at V and 3 bases at J, with 10 bases in the middle. The CDR3 has 14 amino acids. The CDR3 nucleotides read TGTGCCAGCAGCTTGGGGGGCACGCACTACGAGCAGTACTTC. Amino acids: CASSLGGTHYEQYF.

The rearrangement uses TRBV28 and TRBJ2-4; D call uncertain. Looked up from germline, CDR1 is MDHEN and CDR2 is SYDVKM. The CDR3 is 13 amino acids. V dropped 4 bases and J dropped 15 bases, with 19 bases sitting between them. The CDR3 is CASSSSGTILGYF. CDR3 nucleotides: TGTGCCAGCAGTTCCTCCGGCACGATATTGGGGTACTTC.